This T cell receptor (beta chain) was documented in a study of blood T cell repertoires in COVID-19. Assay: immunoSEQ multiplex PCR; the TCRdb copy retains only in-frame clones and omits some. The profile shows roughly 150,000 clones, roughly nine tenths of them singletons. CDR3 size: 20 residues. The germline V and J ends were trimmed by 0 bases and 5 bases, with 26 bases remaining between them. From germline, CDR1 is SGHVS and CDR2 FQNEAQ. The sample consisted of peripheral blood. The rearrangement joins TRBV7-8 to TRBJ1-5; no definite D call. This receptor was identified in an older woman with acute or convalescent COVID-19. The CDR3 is CASSLARAPSPASGYQPQHF. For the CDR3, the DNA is TGTGCCAGCAGCTTAGCGAGGGCCCCTTCACCCGCAAGTGGCTATCAGCCCCAGCATTTT.